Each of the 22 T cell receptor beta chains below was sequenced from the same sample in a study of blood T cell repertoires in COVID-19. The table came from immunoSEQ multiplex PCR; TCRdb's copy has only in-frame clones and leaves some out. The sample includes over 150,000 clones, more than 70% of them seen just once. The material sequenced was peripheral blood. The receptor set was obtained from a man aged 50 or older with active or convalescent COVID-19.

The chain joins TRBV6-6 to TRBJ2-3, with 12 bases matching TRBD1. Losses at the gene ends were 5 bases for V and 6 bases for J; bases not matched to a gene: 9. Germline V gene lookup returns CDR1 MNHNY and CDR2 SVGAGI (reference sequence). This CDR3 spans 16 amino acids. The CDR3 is CASSRSAGTGGDTQYF. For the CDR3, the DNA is TGTGCCAGCAGTCGATCCGCCGGGACAGGGGGCGATACGCAGTATTTT.

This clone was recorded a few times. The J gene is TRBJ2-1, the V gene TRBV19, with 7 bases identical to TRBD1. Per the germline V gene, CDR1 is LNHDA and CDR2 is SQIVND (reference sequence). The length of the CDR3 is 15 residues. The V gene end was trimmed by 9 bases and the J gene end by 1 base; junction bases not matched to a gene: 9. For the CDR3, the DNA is TGTGCCAGCGAAGGGACAGCCCGTTCCTACAATGAGCAGTTCTTC. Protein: CASEGTARSYNEQFF.

The CDR3 bases are TGTGCCAGCAGCCAAGATATCGTCTGGCGGGAGAGAACCGGGGAGCTGTTTTTT. Protein: CASSQDIVWRERTGELFF. V gene TRBV4-2 combines with J gene TRBJ2-2; 7 nucleotides match TRBD2. This CDR3 contains 18 residues. V shed 0 bases, J shed 5 bases, and the junction held 12 bases outside the gene matches. Germline-derived CDR1 and CDR2 are LGHNA and YNFKEQ.

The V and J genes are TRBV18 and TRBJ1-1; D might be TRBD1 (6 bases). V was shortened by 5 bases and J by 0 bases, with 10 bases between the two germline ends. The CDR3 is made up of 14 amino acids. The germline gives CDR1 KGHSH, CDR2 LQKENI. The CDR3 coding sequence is TGTGCCAGCTCAGAACAGGGACTGAACACTGAAGCTTTCTTT. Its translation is CASSEQGLNTEAFF.

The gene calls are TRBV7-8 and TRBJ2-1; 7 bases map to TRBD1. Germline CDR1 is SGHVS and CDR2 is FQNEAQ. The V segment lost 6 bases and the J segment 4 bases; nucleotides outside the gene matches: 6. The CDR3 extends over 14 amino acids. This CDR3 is CASRPGTVYNEQFF. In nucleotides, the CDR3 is TGTGCCAGCAGACCTGGGACAGTATACAATGAGCAGTTCTTC.

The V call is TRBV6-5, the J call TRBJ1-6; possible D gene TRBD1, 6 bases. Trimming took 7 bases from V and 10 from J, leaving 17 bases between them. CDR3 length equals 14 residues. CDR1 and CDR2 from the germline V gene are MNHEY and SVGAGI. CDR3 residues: CASTEGEGRSPLHF. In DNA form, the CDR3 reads TGTGCCAGCACCGAGGGGGAGGGAAGATCACCCCTCCACTTT.

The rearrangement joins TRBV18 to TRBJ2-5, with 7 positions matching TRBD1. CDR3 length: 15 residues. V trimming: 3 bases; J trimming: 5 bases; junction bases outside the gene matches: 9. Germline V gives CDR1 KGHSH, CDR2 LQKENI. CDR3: CASSPPTGRGETQYF. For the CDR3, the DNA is TGTGCCAGCTCACCTCCGACAGGGCGAGGGGAGACCCAGTACTTC.

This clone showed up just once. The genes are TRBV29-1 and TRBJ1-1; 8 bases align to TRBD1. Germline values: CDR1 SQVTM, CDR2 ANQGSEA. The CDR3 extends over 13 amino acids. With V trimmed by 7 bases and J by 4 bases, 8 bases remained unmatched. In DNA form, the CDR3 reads TGCAGCGCCAGACAGGGGTTTGGCACTGAAGCTTTCTTT. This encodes CSARQGFGTEAFF.

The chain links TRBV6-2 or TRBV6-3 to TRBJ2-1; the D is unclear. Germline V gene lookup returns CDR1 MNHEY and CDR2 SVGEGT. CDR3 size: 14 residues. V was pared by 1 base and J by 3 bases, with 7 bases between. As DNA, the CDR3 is TGTGCCAGCAGTTACTTCCAGGTCTACAATGAGCAGTTCTTC. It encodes CASSYFQVYNEQFF.

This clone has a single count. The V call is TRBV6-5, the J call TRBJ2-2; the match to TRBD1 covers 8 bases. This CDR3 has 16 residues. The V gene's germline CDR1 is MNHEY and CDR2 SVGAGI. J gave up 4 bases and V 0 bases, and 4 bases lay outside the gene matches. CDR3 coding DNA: TGTGCCAGCAGTTACTCTCTAGACAGGGGCACCGGGGAGCTGTTTTTT. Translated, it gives CASSYSLDRGTGELFF.

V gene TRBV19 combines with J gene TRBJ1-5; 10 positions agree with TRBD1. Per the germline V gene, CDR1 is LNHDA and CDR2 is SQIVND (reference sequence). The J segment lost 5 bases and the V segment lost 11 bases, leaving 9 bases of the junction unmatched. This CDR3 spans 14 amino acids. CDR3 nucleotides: TGTGCCCGTTTACGGACAGGGGGGTATCAGCCCCAGCATTTT. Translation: CARLRTGGYQPQHF. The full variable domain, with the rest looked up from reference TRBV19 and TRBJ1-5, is DGGITQSPKYLFRKEGQNVTLSCEQNLNHDAMYWYRQDPGQGLRLIYYSQIVNDFQKGDIAEGYSVSREKKESFPLTVTSAQKNPTAFYLCARLRTGGYQPQHFGDGTRLSIL.

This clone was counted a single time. Written as DNA, the CDR3 is TGTGCCAGCAGTTTTGAGGGGGGCAATCAGCCCCAGCATTTT. Encoded protein: CASSFEGGNQPQHF. This sequence joins TRBV27 and TRBJ1-5, with a possible D match to TRBD1 (6 bases). Germline V gives CDR1 MNHEY, CDR2 SMNVEV (reference sequence). There are 14 residues in the CDR3. The germline V and J ends were trimmed by 3 bases and 2 bases, with 8 bases remaining between them.

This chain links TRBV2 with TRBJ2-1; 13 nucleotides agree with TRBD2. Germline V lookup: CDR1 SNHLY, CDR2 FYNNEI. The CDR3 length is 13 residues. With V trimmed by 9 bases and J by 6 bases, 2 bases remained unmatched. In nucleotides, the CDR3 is TGTGCCAGGGGGACTAGCGGGGTCAATGAGCAGTTCTTC. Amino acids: CARGTSGVNEQFF.

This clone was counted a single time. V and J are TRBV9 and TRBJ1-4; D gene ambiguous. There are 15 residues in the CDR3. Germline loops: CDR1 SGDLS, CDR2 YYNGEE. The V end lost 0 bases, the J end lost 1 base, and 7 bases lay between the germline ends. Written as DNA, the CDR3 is TGTGCCAGCAGCGTAGCGGAGGGAACTAATGAAAAACTGTTTTTT. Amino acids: CASSVAEGTNEKLFF.

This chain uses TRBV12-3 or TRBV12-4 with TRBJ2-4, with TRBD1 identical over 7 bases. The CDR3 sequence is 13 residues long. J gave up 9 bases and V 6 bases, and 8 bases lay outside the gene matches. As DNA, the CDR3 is TGTGCCAGCAGGCCGGGACAGTCAGGCATTCAGTACTTC. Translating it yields CASRPGQSGIQYF.

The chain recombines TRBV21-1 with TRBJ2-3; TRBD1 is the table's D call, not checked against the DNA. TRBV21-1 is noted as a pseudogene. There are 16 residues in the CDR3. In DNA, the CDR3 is TGTGCCAGCAGCAAAGTGGCCGGACAGCCCCAGGATACGCAGTATTTT. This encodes CASSKVAGQPQDTQYF.

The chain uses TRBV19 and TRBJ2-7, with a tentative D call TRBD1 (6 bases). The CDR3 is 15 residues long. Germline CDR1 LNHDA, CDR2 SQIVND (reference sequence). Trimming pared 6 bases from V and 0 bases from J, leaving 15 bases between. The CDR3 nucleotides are TGTGCCAGTAGCGTGGAGTTGGGGGCCTCCTACGAGCAGTACTTC. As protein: CASSVELGASYEQYF.

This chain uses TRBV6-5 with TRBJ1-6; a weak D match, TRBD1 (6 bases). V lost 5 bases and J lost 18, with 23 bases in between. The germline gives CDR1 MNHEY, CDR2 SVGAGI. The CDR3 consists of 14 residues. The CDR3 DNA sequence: TGTGCCAGCAGTCCCACCGGCGGACAGTTTCGCCGCCACTTT. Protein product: CASSPTGGQFRRHF.

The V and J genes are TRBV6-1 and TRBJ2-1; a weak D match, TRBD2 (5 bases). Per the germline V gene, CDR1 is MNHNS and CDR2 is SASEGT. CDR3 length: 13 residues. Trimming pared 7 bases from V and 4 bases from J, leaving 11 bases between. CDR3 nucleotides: TGTGCCAGCACTCTCCGGGGTTACAATGAGCAGTTCTTC. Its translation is CASTLRGYNEQFF.

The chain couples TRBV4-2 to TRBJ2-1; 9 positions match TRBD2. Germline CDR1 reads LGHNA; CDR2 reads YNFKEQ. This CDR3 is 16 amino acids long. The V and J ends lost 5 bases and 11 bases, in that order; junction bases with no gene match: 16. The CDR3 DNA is TGTGCCAGCAGCGAAGGGACTAGCTATACTAGGGGGAAGCAGTTCTTC. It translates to CASSEGTSYTRGKQFF.

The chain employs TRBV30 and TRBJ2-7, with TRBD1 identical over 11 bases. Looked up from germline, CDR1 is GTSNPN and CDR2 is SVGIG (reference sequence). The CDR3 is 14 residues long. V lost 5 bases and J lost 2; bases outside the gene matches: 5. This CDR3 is CAWSTGQGAYEQYF. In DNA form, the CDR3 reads TGTGCCTGGTCCACGGGACAGGGGGCCTACGAGCAGTACTTC.

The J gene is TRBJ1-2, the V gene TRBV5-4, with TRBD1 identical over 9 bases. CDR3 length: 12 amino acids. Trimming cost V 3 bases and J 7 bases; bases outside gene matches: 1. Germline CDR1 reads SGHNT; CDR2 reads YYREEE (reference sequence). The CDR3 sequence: CASSSTGGGYTF. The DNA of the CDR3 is TGTGCCAGCAGCTCGACAGGGGGTGGCTACACCTTC.